Each of the 14 T cell receptor beta chains below was sequenced from the same sample in a study of T cells in Graves' hyperthyroidism and ophthalmopathy (dated by TCRdb to the late 2010s). Preparation of the library involved multiplex PCR. Instrument used: Illumina HiSeq 2000. TCR beta CDR3 regions were amplified from RNA transcripts. A first-round RT-PCR of the TCR CDR3 used the HTBI primer set with the Qiagen OneStep RT-PCR kit. The raw public reads went through TCRdb reprocessing: fastp at Q25, MiXCR clone calling, in-frame beta chains kept. Each CDR3 protein appears once, grouped with its most common genes and DNA. This sample is represented by 400,000 to 600,000 distinct CDR3 sequences; around 20% of them were singletons. The biggest ten clones account for 26% of the sample. The sample comprised blood. The receptors originated from a man aged 18 to 29 with Graves' hyperthyroidism.

This clonotype was counted at least ten times. This chain uses TRBV5-1 with TRBJ2-7, with unresolved D. V lost 4 bases and J lost 3, with 8 bases in between. The CDR3 covers 12 residues. CDR1 and CDR2 from the germline V gene are SGHRS and YFSETQ. The CDR3 DNA sequence: TGCGCCAGCAGCGGGCAGAGCTACGAGCAGTACTTC. Amino acids: CASSGQSYEQYF.

This clonotype was seen more than once but under ten times. This chain links TRBV19 with TRBJ2-7; 9 nucleotides agree with TRBD2. The CDR3 extends over 12 amino acids. The trim removed 9 bases at V and 5 bases at J, leaving 5 bases unmatched. Looked up from germline, CDR1 is LNHDA and CDR2 is SQIVND (reference sequence). The CDR3 reads CASAGGVHEQYF. In DNA form, the CDR3 reads TGTGCCAGCGCGGGGGGGGTACACGAGCAGTACTTC.

At least ten counts were recorded for this clonotype. No conserved phenylalanine or tryptophan is present at the end of the CDR3, so a read error is the likely explanation. The chain is built from TRBV9 and TRBJ1-2; D ambiguous. This CDR3 is 15 amino acids long. V lost 0 bases to trimming and J lost 4 bases, with 13 bases between them. Germline V gives CDR1 SGDLS, CDR2 YYNGEE. CDR3 nucleotide sequence: TGTGCCAGCAGCGTAGGGCCAGTTCTCTTCTATGGCTACACCCTC. It specifies CASSVGPVLFYGYTL.

This clonotype was observed many times. The genes are TRBV27 and TRBJ2-7; D gene unclear. V was cut by 3 bases and J by 0 bases, with 9 bases left in between. Germline loops: CDR1 MNHEY, CDR2 SMNVEV (reference sequence). The CDR3 loop spans 14 amino acids. CDR3 residues: CASSFGSGSYEQYF. DNA of the CDR3: TGTGCCAGCAGTTTTGGCTCCGGCTCCTACGAGCAGTACTTC.

To note about this clonotype: A much larger clonotype is one base distant, so this may be a read error. The V and J genes are TRBV28 and TRBJ2-5, with 9 positions matching TRBD1. Looked up from germline, CDR1 is MDHEN and CDR2 is SYDVKM. The CDR3 is 14 amino acids. The CDR3 bases are TGTGTCAGCAGTTTCCGCAGACAGGGGGTGACCCAGTACTTC. It yields the protein CVSSFRRQGVTQYF.

Only a few counts were recorded for this clonotype. The CDR3 loop is CATSDSGRQETQYF. CDR3 in DNA: TGTGCCACCAGTGATTCAGGCCGCCAAGAGACCCAGTACTTC. The genes are TRBV24-1 and TRBJ2-5, with D unclear. The CDR3 is 14 residues long. Germline V lookup: CDR1 KGHDR, CDR2 SFDVKD. The V gene lost 2 bases and the J gene lost 1 base, with 7 bases spanning the gap.

This clonotype has a handful of counts. V and J are TRBV30 and TRBJ1-5; D remains unclear. CDR1 is GTSNPN and CDR2 is SVGIG in the germline V gene (reference sequence). This CDR3 comprises 14 residues. The V gene lost 3 bases and the J gene lost 3 bases, with 12 bases spanning the gap. CDR3 nucleotides: TGTGCCTGGAGCAGAGGGTCGGTCAATCAGCCCCAGCATTTT. Translation gives CAWSRGSVNQPQHF.

As to this clonotype: A much larger clone differs by one base, so this may be a read error. The genes are TRBV4-1 and TRBJ1-1; TRBD1 agrees at 7 bases. Germline CDR1 MGHRA, CDR2 YSYEKL. The CDR3 loop spans 15 amino acids. DNA of the CDR3: TGTGCCAGCTGCCCCAGACAGGGAAAGAACACTGAAGCTTTCTTT. Translated, it gives CASCPRQGKNTEAFF.

The CDR3 here is CASSLVAGSGANVLTF. The CDR3 bases are TGTGCCAGCAGCTTAGTTGCTGGCTCTGGGGCCAACGTCCTGACTTTC. The chain recombines TRBV11-2 with TRBJ2-6, with unresolved D. The ends were cut back, 1 base at V and 0 bases at J, with 7 bases in the middle. This CDR3 comprises 16 residues. Germline assignment: CDR1 SGHAT and CDR2 FQNNGV.

This clonotype came up many times. This chain joins TRBV27 and TRBJ2-5; TRBD2 matches 10 bases. V was clipped by 3 bases and J by 4 bases; unmatched bases: 11. The germline gives CDR1 MNHEY, CDR2 SMNVEV (reference sequence). The CDR3 is 17 amino acids. For the CDR3, the DNA is TGTGCCAGCAGTTTGTTAGCTAGCGGGGGAAAAAGAGAGACCCAGTACTTC. It specifies CASSLLASGGKRETQYF.

This clonotype was seen ten or more times. The J gene is TRBJ2-5, the V gene TRBV30; possible D gene TRBD1, 6 bases. Germline-derived CDR1 and CDR2 are GTSNPN and SVGIG (reference sequence). The V gene lost 2 bases and the J gene lost 4 bases, with 14 bases spanning the gap. The CDR3 extends over 14 amino acids. The DNA for the CDR3 is TGTGCCTGGAGTACTTCGGGACACCTAGAGACCCAGTACTTC. Translating gives CAWSTSGHLETQYF.

This clonotype was counted only a few times. The V gene is TRBV12-3 or TRBV12-4, the J gene TRBJ2-1; D is undetermined. CDR3 length: 14 amino acids. Trimming removed 5 bases from V and 6 bases from J, with 14 bases in between. The chain's CDR3 is CASSVTDQSNEQFF. In nucleotides, the CDR3 is TGTGCCAGCAGTGTAACGGACCAAAGCAATGAGCAGTTCTTC.

This clonotype was counted a few times. The rearrangement links TRBV7-8 to TRBJ2-7; 8 bases map to TRBD2. In germline, CDR1 is SGHVS, CDR2 FQNEAQ. The trim removed 5 bases at V and 7 bases at J, leaving 13 bases unmatched. The CDR3 has 15 amino acids. In DNA, the CDR3 is TGTGCCAGCAGCCCAAACCGGGGACTAGTCCTGGAGCAGTACTTC. Translating gives CASSPNRGLVLEQYF.

There are many counts of this clonotype. The genes are TRBV2 and TRBJ2-7; a weak D match, TRBD2 (5 bases). With 8 bases removed from V and 2 bases from J, the gap between germline ends came to 7 bases. This CDR3 is built from 11 residues. Germline lookup yields CDR1 SNHLY and CDR2 FYNNEI. CDR3 residues: CASGSTYEQYF. CDR3 nucleotide sequence: TGTGCCAGCGGGAGTACCTACGAGCAGTACTTC.